The 10 T cell receptor beta chains listed next were all sequenced from one sample in a study of blood T cell repertoires in COVID-19. Produced via immunoSEQ multiplex PCR; TCRdb's table is partial and in-frame only. The data show about 490,000 clones, 80% to 90% seen once. Source material: peripheral blood. The receptor set was obtained from a human donor in a cohort sampled during active COVID-19.

The chain couples TRBV5-1 to TRBJ2-7; D might be TRBD1 (6 bases). The CDR3 contains 14 residues. CDR1 and CDR2 from the germline V gene are SGHRS and YFSETQ. Between the trimmed V and J ends, which lost 4 bases and 5 bases, there was a span of 16 bases. CDR3 amino acids: CASSGRGIIDEQYF. The CDR3 DNA sequence: TGCGCCAGCAGCGGCAGGGGTATTATCGACGAGCAGTACTTC.

The chain uses TRBV7-9 and TRBJ1-2; D gene unclear. Germline values: CDR1 SEHNR, CDR2 FQNEAQ (reference sequence). The CDR3 has 12 amino acids. V lost 0 bases to trimming and J lost 8 bases, with 7 bases between them. CDR3 residues: CASSLAPGGYTF. The CDR3 DNA reads as TGTGCCAGCAGCTTAGCCCCGGGGGGCTACACCTTC.

In its sample, this clone was seen a few times. The chain employs TRBV7-9 and TRBJ2-1; TRBD2 matches at 8 bases. Trimming took 5 bases from V and 0 from J; bases not matched to a gene: 12. Per germline, CDR1 SEHNR and CDR2 FQNEAQ (reference sequence). This CDR3 region has 18 residues. CDR3 in amino acids: CASSHRVLAGSSYNEQFF. DNA for the CDR3: TGTGCCAGCAGCCATAGGGTGCTAGCGGGTAGCTCCTACAATGAGCAGTTCTTC.

CDR3 in DNA: TGTGCCATCAGTGAGTCGCGAGCGGGAGGGCCCCCGCAGTACTTC. Protein product: CAISESRAGGPPQYF. The V and J genes are TRBV10-3 and TRBJ2-7; 10 bases align to TRBD2. V shed 0 bases, J shed 9 bases, and the junction held 8 bases outside the gene matches. CDR1 and CDR2 from the germline V gene are ENHRY and SYGVKD. The CDR3 loop spans 15 amino acids.

The chain joins TRBV15 to TRBJ2-6, with TRBD1 identical over 7 bases. This CDR3 is built from 22 residues. Germline CDR1 and CDR2: LNHNV and YYDKDF (reference sequence). After removal of 0 bases from V and 0 bases from J, the junction contained 17 bases not matched to a gene. CDR3 protein: CATSRETVSLQGPNSGANVLTF. DNA of the CDR3: TGTGCCACCAGCAGAGAAACCGTTTCCCTACAGGGGCCAAACTCTGGGGCCAACGTCCTGACTTTC.

J is TRBJ2-1 and V is TRBV7-3; 11 bases are shared with TRBD2. With V trimmed by 3 bases and J by 3 bases, 1 base remained unmatched. Germline V gives CDR1 SGHTA, CDR2 FQGTGA. The CDR3 is 15 amino acids. The CDR3 coding sequence is TGTGCCAGCAGCTTTACTAGCGGGGGCTACAATGAGCAGTTCTTC. Its protein product is CASSFTSGGYNEQFF.

Here the CDR3 reads CASSLDRGQGTSGNEQFF. The CDR3 DNA is TGTGCCAGCAGCCTGGACAGGGGACAAGGGACTAGCGGAAATGAGCAGTTCTTC. The rearrangement joins TRBV3-1 (or the pseudogene TRBV3-2) to TRBJ2-1; 11 nucleotides match TRBD2. V shed 4 bases and J 7 bases; nucleotides not matched to a gene: 15. CDR3 size: 18 residues. Germline V CDR1 and CDR2: LGHDT, YNNKEL (reference sequence).

The rearrangement uses TRBV11-2 and TRBJ1-5, with 9 bases lining up with TRBD1. CDR1 and CDR2 from the germline V gene are SGHAT and FQNNGV. Unmatched junction bases numbered 4, after V lost 1 base and J lost 6 bases. The CDR3 covers 15 residues. CDR3 nucleotides: TGTGCCAGCAGCTTAGGAGGACAGGGGTTTCAGCCCCAGCATTTT. Protein: CASSLGGQGFQPQHF.

This clone was picked up one time. The chain is built from TRBV27 and TRBJ2-1; 7 nucleotides line up with TRBD1. V gave up 6 bases and J gave up 5 bases; unmatched junction bases: 7. The CDR3 is made up of 14 amino acids. Germline V CDR1 and CDR2: MNHEY, SMNVEV (reference sequence). This CDR3 is CASRRQGNHNEQFF. The CDR3 DNA follows: TGTGCCAGCAGGCGACAGGGCAACCACAATGAGCAGTTCTTC.

This clone was detected only once. This chain connects TRBV7-9 to TRBJ1-4, with 7 bases fitting TRBD1. CDR1 is SEHNR and CDR2 is FQNEAQ in the germline V gene (reference sequence). Trimming at V came to 5 bases and at J to 7 bases, leaving 10 bases not matched to a gene. The CDR3 spans 15 residues. Written as DNA, the CDR3 is TGTGCCAGCAGCCCCGACAGGGTGGAGGGTGAAAAACTGTTTTTT. It is translated as CASSPDRVEGEKLFF. The whole variable domain, remainder taken from reference TRBV7-9 and TRBJ1-4, is DTGVSQNPRHKITKRGQNVTFRCDPISEHNRLYWYRQTLGQGPEFLTYFQNEAQLEKSRLLSDRFSAERPKGSFSTLEIQRTEQGDSAMYLCASSPDRVEGEKLFFGSGTQLSVL.